This T cell receptor (beta chain) was found in a study of CD8 T cells in Susac syndrome. Whole-study findings and limits: It was acknowledged in the study that its TCR sequencing and HLA analysis involved a relatively small number of individuals.

Random hexamers were used to reverse transcribe an amount of roughly 0.5 to 1 ug RNA. immunoSEQ multiplex PCR amplified TCR beta CDR3 across 54 Vbeta, 13 Jbeta. TCRdb used MiXCR to reprocess the immunoSEQ multiplex PCR reads, holding one entry per CDR3 protein. The table lists about 80,000 distinct CDR3 sequences, over 85% of them singletons. Deletions cut 8 bases from V and 0 bases from J, with 13 bases between. The CDR3 spans 14 residues. CDR1 is SNHLY and CDR2 is FYNNEI in the germline V gene. This clonotype was seen only a few times. Its target is unknown. The source is a human donor with Susac syndrome. The chain uses TRBV2 and TRBJ2-5; D gene ambiguous. Sequencing was performed on CD8+ T cells from PBMCs. In DNA form, the CDR3 reads TGTGCCAGCGACCGGACGCAGTACCAAGAGACCCAGTACTTC. This encodes CASDRTQYQETQYF.